The T cell receptor beta chain under discussion was sequenced for a study of shared clonotypes between healthy human individuals. Study-level results: Owing to a small donor count, the genetic and exposure-history diversity represented was limited.

It was at deep level that the assay was run. The table came from immunoSEQ multiplex PCR; TCRdb's copy has only in-frame clones and leaves some out. The data show roughly 2 million clones, about 94% seen once. Germline V gene data show CDR1 as LNHDA and CDR2 as SQIVND (reference sequence). There are 13 residues in the CDR3. The germline V and J ends were trimmed by 8 bases and 0 bases, with 8 bases remaining between them. Turning to this clone: Its antigen is still unknown.

CD45RO-negative, CCR7-selected cells formed the naive CD8 fraction, which excluded terminally differentiated effector memory CD45RA+ cells. The clonotype originates from a man between 18 and 35 years old in good health. This rearrangement joins TRBV19 to TRBJ1-5, with D unresolved. The sequenced sample was naive CD8+ T cells sorted from blood. Written as DNA, the CDR3 is TGTGCCAGTGGCCTTTATAGCAATCAGCCCCAGCATTTT. Its translation: CASGLYSNQPQHF.